A single T cell receptor beta chain is shown here with its context. Its target is not known. Time point in this sample: cycle 4 day 1 (C4D1), after less than 7 weeks of nivolumab. There was relapse after autologous stem cell transplantation in every patient, and there was variation in brentuximab vedotin exposure. The sample comes from a study of PD-1 blockade in classical Hodgkin lymphoma. Study-wide points: Patients were excluded if nivolumab began under 1 year after ASCT (the autologous transplant). As was reported, newly diagnosed patients showed lower baseline TCR diversity than healthy donors did. The diversity seen at baseline in complete responders resembled that of newly diagnosed patients.

Clones were sequenced by immunoSEQ multiplex PCR, and TCRdb holds only the in-frame ones, with some missing. The repertoire holds 20,000 to 25,000 clones, with over 65% as singletons. Deletions cut 4 bases from V and 2 bases from J, with 7 bases between. This CDR3 comprises 13 residues. The germline V gene encodes CDR1 LNHDA and CDR2 SQIVND (reference sequence). This receptor was obtained from a human donor with classical Hodgkin lymphoma. The material was peripheral blood mononuclear cells (PBMCs), obtained before the fourth cycle of nivolumab. V gene TRBV19 combines with J gene TRBJ2-3, with TRBD2 as a possible D gene (5 bases). The CDR3 loop reads CASSRGDTDTQYF. For the CDR3, the DNA is TGTGCCAGTAGTAGGGGAGACACAGATACGCAGTATTTT.